The 21 T cell receptor beta chains below were found in one sample sequenced in a study of Ad26.COV2.S vaccination and SARS-CoV-2 variants. The data were produced by immunoSEQ multiplex PCR, yet TCRdb's version contains in-frame clones alone and is incomplete. The data hold under 550,000 clones, with approximately 88% observed a single time. Specified treatment: roughly 19 received Ad26.COV2.S at low or high dose, single or two shots; roughly five received placebo; per-sample allocation not given. Specimens were obtained on day 63 following the first vaccine or placebo injection. Sample: peripheral blood, taken in a trial of Ad26.COV2.S vaccine versus placebo. All receptors come from a person between 18 and 65 years old who received the Ad26.COV2.S COVID-19 vaccine or a placebo.

The V gene is TRBV28, the J gene TRBJ1-4; D gene unclear. The germline gives CDR1 MDHEN, CDR2 SYDVKM. V was shortened by 6 bases and J by 3 bases, with 11 bases between the two germline ends. CDR3 size: 14 residues. The CDR3 nucleotides are TGTGCCAGCAGATTCAGCCAAGCTAATGAAAAACTGTTTTTT. Its translation: CASRFSQANEKLFF.

V and J are TRBV30 and TRBJ2-3; 8 nucleotides line up with TRBD2. The CDR3 has 15 amino acids. Germline lookup yields CDR1 GTSNPN and CDR2 SVGIG (reference sequence). V was clipped by 2 bases and J by 1 base; unmatched bases: 5. The DNA for the CDR3 is TGTGCCTGGAGTTCCGGACTAGCCCGCACAGATACGCAGTATTTT. Amino acids: CAWSSGLARTDTQYF.

V usage is TRBV4-1 and J usage is TRBJ2-1; unclear D gene. With 0 bases removed from V and 4 bases from J, the gap between germline ends came to 13 bases. CDR3 length: 16 residues. In germline, CDR1 is MGHRA, CDR2 YSYEKL. This chain's CDR3 is CASSQDGRRIYNEQFF. The CDR3 bases are TGCGCCAGCAGCCAAGATGGCCGCAGAATTTACAATGAGCAGTTCTTC.

The CDR3 reads CASSPVGAYNEQFF. CDR3 DNA sequence: TGCGCCAGCAGCCCGGTCGGGGCTTACAATGAGCAGTTCTTC. The chain links TRBV4-1 to TRBJ2-1; tentatively, D is TRBD1 or TRBD2 (5 bases each). The CDR3 extends over 14 amino acids. Germline assignment: CDR1 MGHRA and CDR2 YSYEKL. Trimming removed 4 bases at V and 4 bases at J, with 11 bases between.

The J gene is TRBJ1-2, the V gene TRBV7-7; D gene ambiguous. The CDR3 totals 13 residues. V was clipped by 4 bases and J by 8 bases, with 14 bases between them. Germline V CDR1 and CDR2: SSHAT, FNYEAQ (reference sequence). This CDR3 reads CASSSQAGRGYTF. The DNA of the CDR3 is TGTGCCAGCAGCTCCCAGGCGGGTCGGGGCTACACCTTC.

The V and J genes are TRBV4-1 and TRBJ2-3, with 8 nucleotides matching TRBD2. J was trimmed by 1 base and V by 0 bases; bases with no gene match: 6. This CDR3 has 17 residues. Germline V CDR1 and CDR2: MGHRA, YSYEKL. This CDR3 reads CASSQEGLAGRTDTQYF. The CDR3 DNA sequence: TGCGCCAGCAGCCAAGAAGGTCTAGCGGGCCGCACAGATACGCAGTATTTT.

The chain joins TRBV28 to TRBJ2-5; 7 bases are a match to TRBD2. The CDR3 has 13 amino acids. After removal of 8 bases from V and 0 bases from J, the junction contained 3 bases not matched to a gene. Germline assignment: CDR1 MDHEN and CDR2 SYDVKM. DNA for the CDR3: TGTGCCAGCGAAGCGGGGTACCAAGAGACCCAGTACTTC. Protein: CASEAGYQETQYF. Based on the CDR3 plus reference TRBV28 and TRBJ2-5, the full variable domain is DVKVTQSSRYLVKRTGEKVFLECVQDMDHENMFWYRQDPGLGLRLIYFSYDVKMKEKGDIPEGYSVSREKKERFSLILESASTNQTSMYLCASEAGYQETQYFGPGTRLLVL.

The V call is TRBV18, the J call TRBJ2-7, with D possibly being TRBD2 (7 bases). The CDR3 length is 16 residues. The V end was cut by 2 bases, the J end by 1 base, with 15 bases between. Germline-derived CDR1 and CDR2 are KGHSH and LQKENI. CDR3 sequence reads: CASSPAQGGYSYEQYF. The CDR3, as DNA: TGTGCCAGCTCACCAGCACAGGGAGGGTATTCCTACGAGCAGTACTTC.

This clone was recorded once. The V call is TRBV4-3, the J call TRBJ2-3; unclear D gene. This CDR3 has 15 amino acids. Per germline, CDR1 LGHNA and CDR2 YSLEER. V lost 4 bases, J lost 4 bases, and 15 bases lay in between. CDR3 bases: TGCGCCAGCAGCCCCAGACCTCGGGCAGCAGATACGCAGTATTTT. Encoded protein: CASSPRPRAADTQYF.

This clone occurred once. CDR3 in DNA: TGTGCCAGTAGTATTCGGGGGCGCACTAATGAAAAACTGTTTTTT. This sequence encodes CASSIRGRTNEKLFF. The rearrangement joins TRBV19 to TRBJ1-4, with D perhaps TRBD1 (6 bases). CDR1 LNHDA and CDR2 SQIVND come from the germline V gene (reference sequence). Trimming took off 3 bases at V and 2 bases at J, with 10 bases between the two ends. The CDR3 consists of 15 residues.

The chain has TRBV18 and TRBJ1-1; D is unclear. The V and J ends lost 2 bases and 4 bases respectively, with 8 bases between them. Per germline, CDR1 KGHSH and CDR2 LQKENI. The CDR3 has 13 amino acids. CDR3 residues: CASSPGTTTEAFF. CDR3 sequence (DNA): TGTGCCAGCTCACCAGGCACGACCACTGAAGCTTTCTTT. Full variable domain (remainder filled in from reference TRBV18 and TRBJ1-1): NAGVMQNPRHLVRRRGQEARLRCSPMKGHSHVYWYRQLPEEGLKFMVYLQKENIIDESGMPKERFSAEFPKEGPSILRIQQVVRGDSAAYFCASSPGTTTEAFFGQGTRLTVV.

The rearrangement joins TRBV5-1 to TRBJ2-7; no firm D call. In germline, CDR1 is SGHRS, CDR2 YFSETQ. This CDR3 has 14 amino acids. Trimming took off 0 bases at V and 0 bases at J, with 7 bases between the two ends. This CDR3 reads CASSLDINSYEQYF. In DNA, the CDR3 is TGCGCCAGCAGCTTGGACATAAACTCCTACGAGCAGTACTTC. Full variable domain (rest looked up from reference TRBV5-1 and TRBJ2-7): KAGVTQTPRYLIKTRGQQVTLSCSPISGHRSVSWYQQTPGQGLQFLFEYFSETQRNKGNFPGRFSGRQFSNSRSEMNVSTLELGDSALYLCASSLDINSYEQYFGPGTRLTVT.

J is TRBJ2-3 and V is TRBV7-2, with unresolved D. CDR1 is SGHTA and CDR2 is FQGNSA in the germline V gene. Trimming removed 0 bases at V and 0 bases at J, with 4 bases between. The CDR3 is made up of 14 amino acids. The CDR3 is CASSLAASTDTQYF. The CDR3 DNA is TGTGCCAGCAGCTTAGCGGCTAGCACAGATACGCAGTATTTT.

The genes are TRBV3-1 (or the pseudogene TRBV3-2) and TRBJ2-5; possible D gene TRBD1, 8 bases. Trimming cost V 5 bases and J 7 bases, with 17 bases left between them. The CDR3 covers 14 residues. CDR1 and CDR2 from the germline V gene are LGHDT and YNNKEL (reference sequence). The CDR3 region has the DNA TGTGCCAGCAGCACAGGGGGGGGTGTCGGGACCCAGTACTTC. Translating gives CASSTGGGVGTQYF.

This chain links TRBV7-2 with TRBJ2-7; TRBD2 aligns across 11 bases. The CDR3 is 14 amino acids. After removal of 1 base from V and 6 bases from J, the junction contained 2 bases not matched to a gene. Germline lookup yields CDR1 SGHTA and CDR2 FQGNSA. CDR3 residues: CASSLELAGAEQYF. CDR3 in DNA: TGTGCCAGCAGCTTAGAACTAGCGGGGGCCGAGCAGTACTTC.

CDR3 sequence reads: CASSIGTSGGYEQFF. Written as DNA, the CDR3 is TGTGCCAGCAGCATCGGGACTAGCGGGGGGTATGAGCAGTTCTTC. The chain employs TRBV5-5 and TRBJ2-1; 15 bases are a match to TRBD2. CDR1 and CDR2 from the germline V gene are SGHKS and YYEKEE (reference sequence). The CDR3 has 15 residues. Trimming at V came to 4 bases and at J to 8 bases, leaving 4 bases not matched to a gene. Supplemented by reference TRBV5-5 and TRBJ2-1, the full variable domain reads DAGVTQSPTHLIKTRGQQVTLRCSPISGHKSVSWYQQVLGQGPQFIFQYYEKEERGRGNFPDRFSARQFPNYSSELNVNALLLGDSALYLCASSIGTSGGYEQFFGPGTRLTVL.

Here the CDR3 DNA reads TGTGCCAGCAGTGATGCGGGCGCTGAAGCTTTCTTT. This encodes CASSDAGAEAFF. This chain uses TRBV6-1 with TRBJ1-1; D is uncertain. Trimming stripped 3 bases from V and 6 bases from J, with 8 bases between. Germline loops: CDR1 MNHNS, CDR2 SASEGT. There are 12 residues in the CDR3.

In DNA form, the CDR3 reads TGCGCCAGCAGCTTGGGTCCGGGGGACCAGGAGCAGTACTTC. Translating it yields CASSLGPGDQEQYF. The rearrangement links TRBV5-1 to TRBJ2-7, with D possibly matching TRBD2 (6 bases). V was cut by 0 bases and J by 7 bases, with 14 bases left in between. The germline CDR1 and CDR2 sequences are SGHRS and YFSETQ. This CDR3 is built from 14 residues.

The chain recombines TRBV4-1 with TRBJ2-1; possibly TRBD2 for D (5 bases). Per germline, CDR1 MGHRA and CDR2 YSYEKL. The CDR3 consists of 15 residues. Between the trimmed V and J ends, which lost 0 bases and 7 bases, there was a span of 13 bases. The CDR3 loop is CASSQDGRSQNEQFF. The DNA for the CDR3 is TGCGCCAGCAGCCAAGATGGGAGATCACAGAATGAGCAGTTCTTC.

The rearrangement joins TRBV4-3 to TRBJ1-2; no firm D call. Between the trimmed V and J ends, which lost 0 bases and 3 bases, there was a span of 11 bases. There are 15 residues in the CDR3. The germline gives CDR1 LGHNA, CDR2 YSLEER. The CDR3 nucleotides are TGCGCCAGCAGCCAAGATAAGGAGGAATACTATGGCTACACCTTC. Translating it yields CASSQDKEEYYGYTF.

The chain recombines TRBV28 with TRBJ1-1, with unresolved D. V lost 5 bases and J 12 bases, leaving 22 bases between the germline ends. This CDR3 contains 14 residues. The germline V gene encodes CDR1 MDHEN and CDR2 SYDVKM. Here the CDR3 DNA reads TGTGCCAGCAGTCTCCGGGGAGGGCGCGGGAGGTCTTTCTTT. Its protein product is CASSLRGGRGRSFF.